The rows below give T cell receptor beta chains drawn from one sample of a study of blood T cell repertoires in COVID-19. Some clones are missing from TCRdb's copy, which holds only in-frame ones; the method was immunoSEQ multiplex PCR. This table has fewer than 200,000 clones, more than 70% appearing once. Material for sequencing was PBMCs or T cells enriched from blood (not recorded which). The origin of the receptors is a woman aged 45-59 years in a cohort exposed to, infected with or recovered from COVID-19 (not recorded which). CDR3s include the opening cysteine and the closing phenylalanine or tryptophan. Each record gives: CDR3 length, V gene, D gene, clone size, J gene, CDR3 protein, CDR3 DNA. A D gene is named only where the DNA matches it firmly. Where a row states a size, it is once, few, many or the class of an expanded clone; other rows omit it.

length: 15
V: TRBV2
D: TRBD2
size: -
J: TRBJ2-3
CDR3: CASSGVERETDTQYF
DNA: TGTGCCAGCAGTGGGGTAGAGCGGGAAACAGATACGCAGTATTTT

length: 15
V: TRBV19
D: -
size: -
J: TRBJ2-7
CDR3: CASSINSGAHYEQYF
DNA: TGTGCCAGTAGTATTAATAGCGGAGCTCACTACGAGCAGTACTTC

length: 14
V: TRBV27
D: -
size: -
J: TRBJ1-6
CDR3: CASSLDRYNSPLHF
DNA: TGTGCCAGCAGCCTCGACAGGTATAATTCACCCCTCCACTTT

length: 16
V: TRBV27
D: -
size: -
J: TRBJ2-7
CDR3: CASSLSLGQLSYEQYF
DNA: TGTGCCAGCAGTTTATCTCTGGGGCAGCTCTCCTACGAGCAGTACTTC

length: 12
V: TRBV3-1/TRBV3-2
D: -
size: -
J: TRBJ2-1
CDR3: CASSQVRNEQFF
DNA: TGTGCCAGCAGCCAAGTTCGCAATGAGCAGTTCTTC

length: 13
V: TRBV25-1
D: -
size: -
J: TRBJ1-5
CDR3: CASSGTGNQPQHF
DNA: TGTGCCAGCAGTGGAACAGGAAATCAGCCCCAGCATTTT

length: 14
V: TRBV5-1
D: TRBD1
size: few
J: TRBJ2-7
CDR3: CASSLRQGAYEQYF
DNA: TGCGCCAGCAGCTTGAGACAGGGGGCTTACGAGCAGTACTTC

length: 16
V: TRBV18
D: TRBD1
size: -
J: TRBJ2-2
CDR3: CASSPLGQGLAGELFF
DNA: TGTGCCAGCTCACCACTCGGACAGGGTTTGGCCGGGGAGCTGTTTTTT

length: 15
V: TRBV7-2
D: TRBD1
size: -
J: TRBJ1-5
CDR3: CASSLEDRLYQPQHF
DNA: TGTGCCAGCAGCTTAGAGGACAGGCTCTATCAGCCCCAGCATTTT

length: 15
V: TRBV19
D: -
size: -
J: TRBJ1-2
CDR3: CASSIVGSSNYGYTF
DNA: TGTGCCAGTAGTATAGTGGGCAGCTCTAACTATGGCTACACCTTC

length: 14
V: TRBV4-3
D: -
size: -
J: TRBJ2-1
CDR3: CASSQDFRGNEQFF
DNA: TGCGCCAGCAGCCAAGATTTCCGGGGTAATGAGCAGTTCTTC

length: 15
V: TRBV7-9
D: TRBD1
size: -
J: TRBJ2-7
CDR3: CASSQTGTFSYEQYF
DNA: TGTGCCAGCAGCCAGACAGGGACCTTCTCCTACGAGCAGTACTTC

length: 18
V: TRBV21-1
D: -
size: -
J: TRBJ1-1
CDR3: CASSKDRTDPSLNTEAFF
DNA: TGTGCCAGCAGCAAAGATAGGACAGACCCCTCACTGAACACTGAAGCTTTCTTT

length: 16
V: TRBV27
D: -
size: once
J: TRBJ2-1
CDR3: CASSFSSGSSYNEQFF
DNA: TGTGCCAGCAGTTTCAGTAGCGGAAGCTCCTACAATGAGCAGTTCTTC

length: 12
V: TRBV9
D: -
size: -
J: TRBJ2-5
CDR3: CASSYSGETQYF
DNA: TGTGCCAGCAGCTATAGTGGAGAGACCCAGTACTTC

length: 13
V: TRBV30
D: -
size: -
J: TRBJ1-6
CDR3: CASNNQGNSPLHF
DNA: TGTGCCTCCAATAACCAGGGAAATTCACCCCTCCACTTT

length: 15
V: TRBV28
D: -
size: -
J: TRBJ2-2
CDR3: CASSLSSRASGELFF
DNA: TGTGCCAGCAGTTTATCCTCCAGGGCGTCCGGGGAGCTGTTTTTT

length: 17
V: TRBV4-2
D: TRBD1
size: -
J: TRBJ2-2
CDR3: CASSQDIGTGFSGELFF
DNA: TGTGCCAGCAGCCAAGATATTGGGACAGGGTTTTCCGGGGAGCTGTTTTTT

length: 15
V: TRBV18
D: TRBD1
size: -
J: TRBJ2-2
CDR3: CASSPQGAKAGELFF
DNA: TGTGCCAGCTCACCGCAGGGGGCGAAGGCCGGGGAGCTGTTTTTT

length: 13
V: TRBV28
D: -
size: -
J: TRBJ2-5
CDR3: CASSLSGLETQYF
DNA: TGTGCCAGCAGTTTGTCGGGGTTGGAGACCCAGTACTTC

length: 14
V: TRBV3-1/TRBV3-2
D: -
size: -
J: TRBJ2-7
CDR3: CASSQGLGEYEQYF
DNA: TGTGCCAGCAGCCAAGGTTTGGGAGAGTACGAGCAGTACTTC

length: 15
V: TRBV6-4
D: -
size: -
J: TRBJ1-5
CDR3: CASVPGHYSNQPQHF
DNA: TGCGCCAGTGTTCCGGGACACTATAGCAATCAGCCCCAGCATTTT

length: 16
V: TRBV9
D: -
size: -
J: TRBJ2-2
CDR3: CASSILATANTGELFF
DNA: TGTGCCAGCAGCATTCTTGCTACGGCGAACACCGGGGAGCTGTTTTTT

length: 13
V: TRBV2
D: TRBD1
size: few
J: TRBJ1-2
CDR3: CAGRTGGYYGYTF
DNA: TGTGCCGGAAGGACAGGGGGCTACTATGGCTACACCTTC

length: 13
V: TRBV2
D: -
size: -
J: TRBJ1-1
CDR3: CASRSSGGTEAFF
DNA: TGTGCCAGCAGGTCCTCGGGGGGGACTGAAGCTTTCTTT

length: 15
V: TRBV18
D: -
size: -
J: TRBJ1-4
CDR3: CASSPAVTTNEKLFF
DNA: TGTGCCAGCTCACCGGCAGTAACAACTAATGAAAAACTGTTTTTT

length: 14
V: TRBV9
D: TRBD2
size: few
J: TRBJ2-5
CDR3: CASSVGDGRGAQYF
DNA: TGTGCCAGCAGCGTAGGGGACGGGAGGGGGGCCCAGTACTTC

length: 19
V: TRBV4-1
D: TRBD1
size: -
J: TRBJ2-7
CDR3: CASSQDSDRGLGGLYEQYF
DNA: TGCGCCAGCAGCCAAGATTCGGACAGGGGGCTGGGTGGCCTCTACGAGCAGTACTTC

length: 13
V: TRBV7-9
D: -
size: few
J: TRBJ2-7
CDR3: CASSQNPTGEQYF
DNA: TGTGCCAGCAGCCAAAATCCCACCGGCGAGCAGTACTTC

length: 16
V: TRBV20-1
D: TRBD2
size: -
J: TRBJ2-1
CDR3: CSASVRGGASYNEQFF
DNA: TGCAGTGCTAGTGTTCGCGGGGGGGCATCCTACAATGAGCAGTTCTTC

length: 14
V: TRBV28
D: -
size: -
J: TRBJ1-5
CDR3: CASSYQAGGQPQHF
DNA: TGTGCCAGCAGTTACCAGGCGGGAGGTCAGCCCCAGCATTTT

length: 13
V: TRBV2
D: -
size: -
J: TRBJ1-3
CDR3: CASSAESGNTIYF
DNA: TGTGCCAGCAGTGCGGAGAGTGGAAACACCATATATTTT

length: 12
V: TRBV2
D: -
size: -
J: TRBJ2-5
CDR3: CASRTSQETQYF
DNA: TGTGCCAGCAGGACAAGTCAAGAGACCCAGTACTTC

length: 15
V: TRBV27
D: TRBD1
size: -
J: TRBJ1-4
CDR3: CASRRRDRLNEKLFF
DNA: TGTGCCAGCAGGCGTCGGGACAGACTTAATGAAAAACTGTTTTTT

length: 15
V: TRBV19
D: -
size: once
J: TRBJ1-4
CDR3: CASTKGDATNEKLFF
DNA: TGTGCCAGTACCAAGGGGGATGCAACTAATGAAAAACTGTTTTTT

length: 15
V: TRBV5-8
D: TRBD1
size: -
J: TRBJ1-4
CDR3: CASSFEDRVNEKLFF
DNA: TGTGCCAGCAGCTTCGAGGACAGGGTAAATGAAAAACTGTTTTTT

length: 13
V: TRBV2
D: -
size: once
J: TRBJ2-3
CDR3: CASSEPRRDTQYF
DNA: TGTGCCAGCAGTGAGCCTAGACGAGATACGCAGTATTTT

length: 18
V: TRBV5-8
D: TRBD2
size: -
J: TRBJ2-1
CDR3: CASSLQGLAGFSYNEQFF
DNA: TGTGCCAGCAGCTTACAGGGACTAGCGGGATTTTCCTACAATGAGCAGTTCTTC

length: 16
V: TRBV4-1
D: TRBD2
size: -
J: TRBJ2-5
CDR3: CASSQHGLAGEETQYF
DNA: TGCGCCAGCAGCCAACATGGACTAGCGGGAGAGGAGACCCAGTACTTC

length: 15
V: TRBV28
D: TRBD2
size: few
J: TRBJ2-7
CDR3: CASSGLAGGGYEQYF
DNA: TGTGCCAGCAGCGGACTAGCGGGGGGGGGCTACGAGCAGTACTTC

length: 14
V: TRBV6-5
D: TRBD1
size: -
J: TRBJ2-2
CDR3: CASSRGPVTGELFF
DNA: TGTGCCAGCAGTAGGGGGCCGGTCACCGGGGAGCTGTTTTTT

length: 14
V: TRBV2
D: TRBD2
size: once
J: TRBJ2-5
CDR3: CASRLVAGDETQYF
DNA: TGTGCCAGCAGGCTGGTAGCGGGAGACGAGACCCAGTACTTC

length: 15
V: TRBV15
D: -
size: -
J: TRBJ2-5
CDR3: CATSRDFTPRETQYF
DNA: TGTGCCACCAGCAGAGATTTTACACCTAGGGAGACCCAGTACTTC

length: 16
V: TRBV5-8
D: TRBD1
size: -
J: TRBJ1-4
CDR3: CASSWGQSSTNEKLFF
DNA: TGTGCCAGCAGCTGGGGACAGTCCTCAACTAATGAAAAACTGTTTTTT

length: 15
V: TRBV11-1
D: -
size: -
J: TRBJ2-1
CDR3: CASSSDSLNYNEQFF
DNA: TGTGCCAGCAGCTCGGACAGTCTAAACTACAATGAGCAGTTCTTC

length: 12
V: TRBV7-2
D: -
size: once
J: TRBJ2-3
CDR3: CASSFSADTQYF
DNA: TGTGCCAGCAGTTTTAGCGCCGATACGCAGTATTTT

length: 14
V: TRBV7-9
D: -
size: -
J: TRBJ1-1
CDR3: CASSLGPLVSEAFF
DNA: TGTGCCAGCAGCTTAGGCCCCCTAGTCAGTGAAGCTTTCTTT

length: 16
V: TRBV5-6
D: TRBD1
size: -
J: TRBJ1-1
CDR3: CASSFPRKTGGTEAFF
DNA: TGTGCCAGCAGCTTTCCCCGAAAGACAGGGGGCACTGAAGCTTTCTTT